This entry describes one TCR beta chain. Per germline, CDR1 GTSNPN and CDR2 SVGIG (reference sequence). There are 20 residues in the CDR3. Data came from immunoSEQ multiplex PCR; TCRdb stores just in-frame clones and leaves some out. The sample has some 2 million clones; roughly 96% are singletons. The sample is drawn from a study of shared clonotypes between healthy human individuals. V gene TRBV30 combines with J gene TRBJ2-2; TRBD1 aligns across 8 bases. This clonotype was sampled from a man between 18 and 35 years old in good health. Specimen: naive CD4+ T cells sorted from blood. Subset denoted: CD45RA+ positively selected. The CDR3 region has the DNA TGTGCTGTCCGGAAGCCGGGTCAGGGGGCGAGTCTAAGGTACACCGGGGAGCTGTTTTTT. Amino acid sequence: CAVRKPGQGASLRYTGELFF.